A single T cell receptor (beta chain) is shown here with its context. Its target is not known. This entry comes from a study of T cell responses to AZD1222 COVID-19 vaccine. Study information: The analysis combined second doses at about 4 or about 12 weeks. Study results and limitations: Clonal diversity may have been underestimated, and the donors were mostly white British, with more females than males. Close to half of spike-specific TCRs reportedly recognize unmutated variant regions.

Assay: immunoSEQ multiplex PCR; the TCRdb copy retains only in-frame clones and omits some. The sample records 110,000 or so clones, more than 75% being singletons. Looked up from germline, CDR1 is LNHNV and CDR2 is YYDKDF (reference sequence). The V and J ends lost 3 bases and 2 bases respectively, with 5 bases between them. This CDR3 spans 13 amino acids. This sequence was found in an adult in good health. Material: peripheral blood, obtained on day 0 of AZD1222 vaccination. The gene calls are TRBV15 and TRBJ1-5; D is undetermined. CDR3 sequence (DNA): TGTGCCACCAGCAGTTCGGGCAATCAGCCCCAGCATTTT. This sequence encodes CATSSSGNQPQHF.